This TCR beta chain was sequenced in a study of cytomegalovirus exposure and HLA in healthy donors. Looking at the study overall: HLA-typed donors contributed approximately 86 million unique TCRs, which were held in an early data release.

Overall study findings and caveats: In a later analysis, several top co-occurrence clusters appeared linked to parvovirus B19, influenza, CMV and Epstein-Barr virus.

This clone showed up just once. Its antigen is still unknown. The V gene end was trimmed by 1 base and the J gene end by 4 bases; junction bases not matched to a gene: 7. The CDR3 contains 16 residues. Germline V CDR1 and CDR2: SGHRS, YFSETQ. PCR primers comprised 60 Vbeta and 13 Jbeta primers. Profiling relied on immunoSEQ multiplex PCR, and the TCRdb table lists in-frame clones only, not all of them. Among 110,000 to 150,000 clones listed, about two thirds were seen once. The sample comprised PBMCs. This clonotype was obtained from a man in his forties in good health and CMV-seronegative. The J gene is TRBJ1-3, the V gene TRBV5-1; TRBD1 matches at 8 bases. CDR3 protein: CASSLSSGGSGNTIYF. Written as DNA, the CDR3 is TGCGCCAGCAGCTTGTCTTCAGGGGGCTCCGGAAACACCATATATTTT. Together with reference TRBV5-1 and TRBJ1-3, the CDR3 gives the full variable domain: KAGVTQTPRYLIKTRGQQVTLSCSPISGHRSVSWYQQTPGQGLQFLFEYFSETQRNKGNFPGRFSGRQFSNSRSEMNVSTLELGDSALYLCASSLSSGGSGNTIYFGEGSWLTVV.